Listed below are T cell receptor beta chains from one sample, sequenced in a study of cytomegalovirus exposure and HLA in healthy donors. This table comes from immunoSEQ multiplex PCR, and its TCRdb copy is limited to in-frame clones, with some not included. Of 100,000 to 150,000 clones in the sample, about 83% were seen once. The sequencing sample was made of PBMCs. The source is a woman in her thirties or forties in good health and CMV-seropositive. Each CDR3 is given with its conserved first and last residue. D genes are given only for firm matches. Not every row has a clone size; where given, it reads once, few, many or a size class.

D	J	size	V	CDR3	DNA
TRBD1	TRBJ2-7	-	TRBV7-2	CASSTLVVGQGSSYEQYF	TGTGCCAGCAGCACCCTTGTGGTGGGACAGGGGTCCTCCTACGAGCAGTACTTC
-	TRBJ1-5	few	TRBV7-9	CSSSLPGQPQHF	TGTTCCAGCAGCCTTCCGGGGCAGCCCCAGCATTTT
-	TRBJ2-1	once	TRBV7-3	CASSLRETGVRNEQFF	TGTGCCAGCAGCTTAAGGGAAACGGGAGTGAGGAATGAGCAGTTCTTC
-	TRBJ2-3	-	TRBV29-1	CSVEDRGASVEGTDTQYF	TGCAGCGTTGAAGATCGAGGAGCCTCAGTTGAGGGCACAGATACGCAGTATTTT
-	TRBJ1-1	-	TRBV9	CASSATTDTEAFF	TGTGCCAGCAGCGCGACTACCGACACTGAAGCTTTCTTT
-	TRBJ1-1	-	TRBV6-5	CASNIAAGANTEAFF	TGTGCCAGCAACATAGCGGCCGGGGCGAACACTGAAGCTTTCTTT
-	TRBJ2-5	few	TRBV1	CTSREIPLRGIETQYF	TGCACCAGCAGAGAAATACCCCTAAGGGGCATTGAGACCCAGTACTTC
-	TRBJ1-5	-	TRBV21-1	CASSKKGPGQGNQPQHF	TGTGCCAGCAGCAAAAAGGGCCCGGGACAGGGGAATCAGCCCCAGCATTTT
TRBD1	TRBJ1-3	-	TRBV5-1	CASSRDRVGNTIYF	TGCGCCAGCAGCAGGGACAGGGTTGGAAACACCATATATTTT
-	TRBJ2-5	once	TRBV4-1	CASSQLSGSQETQYF	TGCGCCAGCAGCCAATTGTCGGGAAGTCAAGAGACCCAGTACTTC
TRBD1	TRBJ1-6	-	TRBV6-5	CASSSGTGQSPLHF	TGTGCCAGCAGCTCCGGGACAGGACAATCACCCCTCCACTTT
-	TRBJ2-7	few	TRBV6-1	CASRRGDMGNTEQYF	TGTGCCAGCAGAAGAGGGGACATGGGTAACACCGAGCAGTACTTC
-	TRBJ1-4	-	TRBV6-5	CASGPPQGKLFF	TGTGCCAGCGGGCCCCCTCAAGGAAAACTGTTTTTT
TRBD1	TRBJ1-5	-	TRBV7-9	CASSLGDSSNQPQHF	TGTGCCAGCAGCTTAGGGGACAGTAGCAATCAGCCCCAGCATTTT
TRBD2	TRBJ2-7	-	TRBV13	CASSPSRTRMYEQYF	TGTGCCAGCAGCCCCAGTAGGACTAGGATGTACGAGCAGTACTTC
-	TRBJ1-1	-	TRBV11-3	CASSLILTENTEAFF	TGTGCCAGCAGCTTAATCCTAACAGAGAACACTGAAGCTTTCTTT
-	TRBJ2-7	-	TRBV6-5	CASSYGGAAYEQYF	TGTGCCAGCAGTTACGGGGGGGCCGCCTACGAGCAGTACTTC
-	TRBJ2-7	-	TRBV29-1	CSVEGGTGGFSYEQYF	TGCAGCGTTGAGGGGGGGACAGGTGGTTTTTCCTACGAGCAGTACTTC
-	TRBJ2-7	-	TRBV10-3	CAIRETTATYEQYF	TGTGCCATCAGGGAAACGACAGCAACCTACGAGCAGTACTTC
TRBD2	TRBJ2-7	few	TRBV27	CASSLTSGSSYEQYF	TGTGCCAGCAGCCTGACTAGCGGGAGCTCCTACGAGCAGTACTTC
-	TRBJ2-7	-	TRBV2	CASSVEEAPYEQYF	TGTGCCAGCAGTGTGGAGGAAGCCCCCTACGAGCAGTACTTC
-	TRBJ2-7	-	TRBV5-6	CASSLDFNEQYF	TGTGCCAGCAGCTTGGACTTTAACGAGCAGTACTTC
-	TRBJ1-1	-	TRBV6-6	CASNSGIYTEAFF	TGTGCCAGCAATTCAGGGATCTACACTGAAGCTTTCTTT
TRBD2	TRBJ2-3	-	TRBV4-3	CASSQDLSLAGGLLTDTQYF	TGCGCCAGCAGCCAAGATTTGTCGCTAGCGGGAGGGCTTTTGACAGATACGCAGTATTTT
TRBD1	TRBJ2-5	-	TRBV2	CASSGQGTYQQYF	TGTGCCAGCAGTGGACAGGGTACTTACCAGCAGTACTTC
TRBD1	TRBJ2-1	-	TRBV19	CASSPGQGYNEQFF	TGTGCCAGTAGTCCGGGACAGGGCTACAATGAGCAGTTCTTC
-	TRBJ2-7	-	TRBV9	CASSPQGRTGTYEQYF	TGTGCCAGCAGCCCCCAAGGGAGGACTGGGACCTACGAGCAGTACTTC
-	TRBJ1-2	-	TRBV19	CASSIEPSNYGYTF	TGTGCCAGTAGTATTGAACCGAGTAACTATGGCTACACCTTC
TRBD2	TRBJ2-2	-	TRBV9	CASSVEAGNTGELFF	TGTGCCAGCAGCGTAGAAGCGGGAAACACCGGGGAGCTGTTTTTT
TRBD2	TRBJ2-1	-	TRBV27	CASTRTSGSSEQFF	TGTGCCAGCACCCGGACTAGCGGGAGCTCTGAGCAGTTCTTC
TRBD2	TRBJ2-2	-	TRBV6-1	CASSGLAGGNTGELFF	TGTGCCAGCAGTGGACTAGCGGGAGGAAACACCGGGGAGCTGTTTTTT
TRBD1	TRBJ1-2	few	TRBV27	CASSLGTGYGYTF	TGTGCCAGCAGTTTAGGGACAGGGTATGGCTACACCTTC
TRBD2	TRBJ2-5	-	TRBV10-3	CAISEGLAGIGETQYF	TGTGCCATCAGTGAAGGGCTAGCGGGAATCGGGGAGACCCAGTACTTC
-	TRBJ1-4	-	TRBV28	CASSLGQGAEKLFF	TGTGCCAGCAGTTTAGGGCAGGGCGCCGAAAAACTGTTTTTT
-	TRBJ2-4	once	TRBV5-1	CASSSGQEGNIQYF	TGCGCCAGCAGCTCGGGACAAGAAGGAAACATTCAGTACTTC
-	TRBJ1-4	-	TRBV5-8	CASSFIGGEKLFF	TGTGCCAGCAGCTTTATAGGAGGTGAAAAACTGTTTTTT
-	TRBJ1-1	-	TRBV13	CASSVRGGTEAFF	TGTGCCAGCAGCGTCAGGGGTGGCACTGAAGCTTTCTTT
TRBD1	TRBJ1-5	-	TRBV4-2	CASSQDQGGQPQHF	TGTGCCAGCAGCCAAGACCAGGGGGGACAGCCCCAGCATTTT
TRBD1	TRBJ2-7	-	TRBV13	CASSHGDRSYEQYF	TGTGCCAGCAGTCATGGGGACAGATCCTACGAGCAGTACTTC
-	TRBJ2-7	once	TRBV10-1	CASSESTSGHEQYF	TGCGCCAGCAGTGAGTCCACTTCAGGTCACGAGCAGTACTTC
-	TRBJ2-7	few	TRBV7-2	CASSPSRAYEQYF	TGTGCCAGCAGTCCCTCTCGAGCCTACGAGCAGTACTTC
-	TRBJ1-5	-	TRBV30	CAWSHTGYSQPQHF	TGTGCCTGGAGTCATACAGGGTATAGTCAGCCCCAGCATTTT
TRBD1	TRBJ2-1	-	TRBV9	CASSVGQGWNEQFF	TGTGCCAGCAGCGTGGGACAGGGATGGAATGAGCAGTTCTTC
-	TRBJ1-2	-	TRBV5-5	CASSLRDTEYGYTF	TGTGCCAGCAGCCTAAGGGACACCGAATATGGCTACACCTTC
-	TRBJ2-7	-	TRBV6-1	CASSEADSDYEQYF	TGTGCCAGCAGTGAAGCCGACTCTGACTACGAGCAGTACTTC
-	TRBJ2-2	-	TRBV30	CAWSSGSPGELFF	TGTGCCTGGAGTTCAGGGTCCCCCGGGGAGCTGTTTTTT
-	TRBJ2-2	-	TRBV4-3	CASSHDAGNTGELFF	TGCGCCAGCAGCCATGATGCGGGGAACACCGGGGAGCTGTTTTTT
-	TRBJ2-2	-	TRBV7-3	CASSISNTGELFF	TGTGCCAGCAGCATCTCGAACACCGGGGAGCTGTTTTTT
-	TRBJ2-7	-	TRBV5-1	CASSFMQGHEQYF	TGCGCCAGCAGCTTCATGCAGGGCCACGAGCAGTACTTC
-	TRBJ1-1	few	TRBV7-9	CASSFIPNTEAFF	TGTGCCAGCAGCTTTATCCCGAACACTGAAGCTTTCTTT
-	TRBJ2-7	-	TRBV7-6	CASSLSGVGSDSYEQYF	TGTGCCAGCAGCTTATCGGGAGTGGGTAGCGACTCCTACGAGCAGTACTTC
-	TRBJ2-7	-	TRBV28	CASSPKTQSGPYEQYF	TGTGCCAGCAGTCCCAAAACTCAGAGCGGACCCTACGAGCAGTACTTC
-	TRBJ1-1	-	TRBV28	CAISPLRGANTEAFF	TGTGCCATCTCGCCCCTGAGAGGAGCGAACACTGAAGCTTTCTTT
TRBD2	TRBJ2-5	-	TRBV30	CAWTSGQETQYF	TGTGCCTGGACTAGCGGACAAGAGACCCAGTACTTC
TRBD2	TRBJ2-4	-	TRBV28	CASSRVLAGDNIQYF	TGTGCCAGCAGTCGAGTACTAGCGGGAGACAACATTCAGTACTTC